The following is a T cell receptor (beta chain) sequence with its context. Which antigen it targets is not known. There are no base qualities to consult, and no much larger clone falls within one base. The germline V gene (reference sequence) yields MNHEY for CDR1 and SMNVEV for CDR2. The CDR3 runs 16 residues from the cysteine to the phenylalanine. Of the read, only the CDR3 DNA is kept; its 48 bases are in frame from base 1. V is pruned by 6 bases and J by 10 bases, leaving 17 bases of the junction without a gene match. Libraries came from the immunoSEQ multiplex PCR assay. The table was pulled from immuneACCESS by TCRdb, which kept in-frame rearrangements only. Such tables lose some clones; where checked, under half of the loss comes from unresolved V genes, and the rest has no known cause. This sample holds fewer than 95,000 clones; 90% to 95% were observed only once. Of the sample, under 0.3% falls within the top ten clones.

This entry belongs to a study of technical replicates of blood from several donors (dated by TCRdb to the late 2010s). Sample: T cells isolated from PBMCs. In this chain, TRBV27 is recombined with TRBJ2-1, with 8 junctional bases fitting TRBD2. This receptor was taken from a human donor in good health. The CDR3 region has the sequence CASRPPGRGPGKEQFF. The nucleotides read TGTGCCAGCAGACCTCCCGGGAGGGGCCCCGGTAAAGAGCAGTTCTTC.